Listed below are T cell receptor beta chains from one sample, sequenced in a study of T cell responses to AZD1222 COVID-19 vaccine. Data came from immunoSEQ multiplex PCR; TCRdb stores just in-frame clones and leaves some out. The table shows about 270,000 clones, with 90% to 95% occurring only once. The source material was peripheral blood, sampled 28 days after the second AZD1222 dose. The source of these receptors is an adult who received the AZD1222 COVID-19 vaccine. Both conserved end residues are part of each CDR3. A D gene is named only where the DNA matches it firmly. Clone size is not always given. Where it is, it says once, few, many or a class for expanded clones.

j_call clone_size d_call v_call cdr3_aa cdr3_nt
TRBJ1-5 - - TRBV5-5 CASSGGGSGVQPQHF TGTGCCAGCAGCGGGGGCGGTTCAGGGGTTCAGCCCCAGCATTTT
TRBJ1-5 - - TRBV2 CASSERPPPRGPPFKPQHF TGTGCCAGCAGTGAACGTCCCCCACCTAGAGGCCCCCCTTTCAAGCCCCAGCATTTT
TRBJ2-7 - TRBD2 TRBV28 CASRISGRGYEQYF TGTGCCAGCAGGATAAGCGGGAGAGGATACGAGCAGTACTTC
TRBJ2-7 once - TRBV5-1 CASSLGRTDLPYEQYF TGCGCCAGCAGCTTGGGGCGGACAGATTTGCCCTACGAGCAGTACTTC
TRBJ2-1 - TRBD2 TRBV5-6 CASRWGRGAYNEQFF TGTGCCAGCCGGTGGGGGCGGGGGGCCTACAATGAGCAGTTCTTC
TRBJ1-2 - - TRBV2 CASSAEGNYGYTF TGTGCCAGCAGTGCCGAGGGGAACTATGGCTACACCTTC
TRBJ2-1 - TRBD2 TRBV28 CASSLWRLAGVGNEQFF TGTGCCAGCAGTTTATGGAGACTAGCGGGAGTTGGTAATGAGCAGTTCTTC
TRBJ1-4 - - TRBV19 CASSSGGVIEEKLFF TGTGCCAGTAGCTCCGGGGGCGTTATCGAGGAAAAACTGTTTTTT
TRBJ2-1 - - TRBV7-2 CASSPIGAGPYNEQFF TGTGCCAGCAGCCCAATTGGTGCCGGGCCCTACAATGAGCAGTTCTTC
TRBJ1-1 - - TRBV9 CASSVAPENTEAFF TGTGCCAGCAGCGTAGCCCCCGAGAACACTGAAGCTTTCTTT
TRBJ2-3 - - TRBV7-2 CASSLQIQDTQYF TGTGCCAGCAGCTTACAGATTCAGGATACGCAGTATTTT
TRBJ2-1 - TRBD2 TRBV28 CASSSGTSPNEQFF TGTGCCAGCAGTTCCGGGACTAGTCCCAATGAGCAGTTCTTC
TRBJ1-2 - TRBD1 TRBV27 CASSFRRQGGGYTF TGTGCCAGCAGTTTCCGCCGACAGGGAGGTGGCTACACCTTC
TRBJ1-1 - - TRBV6-5 CASRLGYGTEAFF TGTGCCAGCAGACTAGGATACGGCACTGAAGCTTTCTTT
TRBJ2-1 - - TRBV4-1 CASSPGAGSYNEQFF TGCGCCAGCAGCCCGGGAGCGGGCTCCTACAATGAGCAGTTCTTC
TRBJ2-2 - TRBD1 TRBV19 CASRGQGANTGELFF TGTGCCAGTAGGGGACAGGGGGCGAACACCGGGGAGCTGTTTTTT
TRBJ2-7 - - TRBV20-1 CSAPGTYEQYF TGCAGTGCGCCCGGAACCTACGAGCAGTACTTC
TRBJ2-1 few - TRBV5-1 CASSLYFDNEQFF TGCGCCAGCAGCTTGTACTTCGACAATGAGCAGTTCTTC
TRBJ1-5 - - TRBV7-9 CASSLGDLRDQPQHF TGTGCCAGCAGCTTGGGGGACCTTCGGGATCAGCCCCAGCATTTT
TRBJ2-5 few - TRBV7-2 CASSRDRGETQYF TGTGCCAGCAGTAGGGATCGGGGGGAGACCCAGTACTTC
TRBJ2-5 - TRBD2 TRBV18 CASSPRVAGGLNQETQYF TGTGCCAGCTCACCAAGGGTAGCGGGGGGCCTGAACCAAGAGACCCAGTACTTC
TRBJ2-1 - TRBD1 TRBV20-1 CSAPGQRPFF TGCAGTGCTCCGGGACAGAGGCCGTTCTTC
TRBJ2-5 - - TRBV28 CASSFSDRETQYF TGTGCCAGCAGTTTTTCGGATCGGGAGACCCAGTACTTC
TRBJ2-1 - - TRBV3-1/TRBV3-2 CASSHGVGTHYNEQFF TGTGCCAGCAGCCATGGGGTCGGGACTCACTACAATGAGCAGTTCTTC
TRBJ1-4 - - TRBV6-1 CASSELAIPGKLFF TGTGCCAGCAGTGAACTTGCCATCCCGGGGAAACTGTTTTTT
TRBJ2-5 - - TRBV10-2 CASRSRDGWTQYF TGCGCCAGCAGGTCCCGGGACGGGTGGACCCAGTACTTC
TRBJ2-2 - - TRBV11-3 CASSTGGLGELFF TGTGCCAGCAGCACCGGGGGTCTCGGGGAGCTGTTTTTT
TRBJ2-3 - - TRBV28 CATLPGLSTDTQYF TGTGCCACCCTACCGGGACTCAGCACAGATACGCAGTATTTT
TRBJ1-2 - - TRBV12-2 CASRPHRGYVGRSSGYTF TGTGCAAGTCGCCCCCACCGGGGCTACGTTGGGAGATCCAGTGGCTACACCTTC
TRBJ2-3 once TRBD2 TRBV5-1 CASHRGGQGDTQYF TGCGCCAGCCATCGCGGGGGGCAGGGAGATACGCAGTATTTT
TRBJ1-5 - - TRBV6-5 CASSYDGYSNQPQHF TGTGCCAGCAGTTATGACGGCTATAGCAATCAGCCCCAGCATTTT
TRBJ1-1 - - TRBV11-2 CASGLNTEAFF TGTGCCAGCGGCCTGAACACTGAAGCTTTCTTT
TRBJ2-1 - - TRBV2 CASSDPRSYNEQFF TGTGCCAGCAGTGATCCCCGCTCCTACAATGAGCAGTTCTTC
TRBJ1-2 - - TRBV19 CASSARIFYGYTF TGTGCCAGTAGTGCCCGGATCTTCTATGGCTACACCTTC
TRBJ1-4 - TRBD1 TRBV3-1/TRBV3-2 CASSNGQGRNEKLFF TGTGCCAGCAGCAATGGACAGGGTCGAAATGAAAAACTGTTTTTT
TRBJ1-5 - TRBD1 TRBV4-1 CASSQAQGNQPQHF TGCGCCAGCAGCCAAGCACAGGGGAATCAGCCCCAGCATTTT
TRBJ2-5 - - TRBV6-5 CASSGDFQETQYF TGTGCCAGCAGCGGGGACTTCCAAGAGACCCAGTACTTC
TRBJ2-1 - TRBD2 TRBV9 CASSAPGTSGYNEQFF TGTGCCAGCAGCGCCCCCGGGACTAGCGGGTACAATGAGCAGTTCTTC
TRBJ2-7 - - TRBV6-1 CASSDSYEQYF TGTGCCAGCAGTGACTCCTACGAGCAGTACTTC